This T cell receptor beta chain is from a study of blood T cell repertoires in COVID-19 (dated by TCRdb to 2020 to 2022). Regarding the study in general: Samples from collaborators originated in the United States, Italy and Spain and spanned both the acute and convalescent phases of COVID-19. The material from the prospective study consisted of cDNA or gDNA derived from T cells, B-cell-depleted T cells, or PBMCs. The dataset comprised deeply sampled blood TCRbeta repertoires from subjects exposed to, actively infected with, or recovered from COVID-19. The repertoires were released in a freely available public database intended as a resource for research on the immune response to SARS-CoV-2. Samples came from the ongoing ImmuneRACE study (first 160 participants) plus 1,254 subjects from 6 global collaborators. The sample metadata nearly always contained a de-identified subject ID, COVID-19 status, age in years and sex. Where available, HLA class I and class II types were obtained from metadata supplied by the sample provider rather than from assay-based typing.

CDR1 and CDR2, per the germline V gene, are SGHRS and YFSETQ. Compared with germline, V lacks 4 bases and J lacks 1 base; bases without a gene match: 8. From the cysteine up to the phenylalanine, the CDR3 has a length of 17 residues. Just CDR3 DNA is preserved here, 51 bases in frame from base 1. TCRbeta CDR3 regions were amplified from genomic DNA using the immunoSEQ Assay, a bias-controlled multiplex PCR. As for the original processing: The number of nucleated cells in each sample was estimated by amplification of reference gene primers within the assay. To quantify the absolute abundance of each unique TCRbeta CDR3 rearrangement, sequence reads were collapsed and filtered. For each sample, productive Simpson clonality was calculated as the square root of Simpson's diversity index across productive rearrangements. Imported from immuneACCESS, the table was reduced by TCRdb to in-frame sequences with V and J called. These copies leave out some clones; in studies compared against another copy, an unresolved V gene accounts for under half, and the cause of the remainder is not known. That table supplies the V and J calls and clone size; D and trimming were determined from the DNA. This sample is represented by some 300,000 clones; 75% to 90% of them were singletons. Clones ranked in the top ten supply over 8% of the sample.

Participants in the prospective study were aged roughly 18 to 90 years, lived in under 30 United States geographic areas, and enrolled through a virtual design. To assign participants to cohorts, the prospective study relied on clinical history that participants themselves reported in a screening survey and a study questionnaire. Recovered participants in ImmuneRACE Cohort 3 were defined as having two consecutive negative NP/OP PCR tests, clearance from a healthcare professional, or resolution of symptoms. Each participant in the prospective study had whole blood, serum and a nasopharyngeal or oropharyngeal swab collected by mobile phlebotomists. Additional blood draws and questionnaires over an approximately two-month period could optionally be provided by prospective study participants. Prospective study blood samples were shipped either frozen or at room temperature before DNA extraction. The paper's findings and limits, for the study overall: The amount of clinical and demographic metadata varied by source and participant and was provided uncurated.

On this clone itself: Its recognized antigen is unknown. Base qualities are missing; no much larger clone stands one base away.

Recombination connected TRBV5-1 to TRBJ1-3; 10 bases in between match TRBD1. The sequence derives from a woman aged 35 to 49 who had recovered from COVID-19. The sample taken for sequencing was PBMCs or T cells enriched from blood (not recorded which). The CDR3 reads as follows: CASSPGPGQGSGNTIYF. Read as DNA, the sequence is TGCGCCAGCAGCCCGGGACCGGGACAGGGGTCTGGAAACACCATATATTTT.